A selection of T cell receptor beta chains follows, all from one sample in a study of T cells and copy number aberrations in small-cell lung cancer. Libraries were prepared by immunoSEQ multiplex PCR; TCRdb keeps only in-frame clonotypes and omits some of them. The sample shows 9,500 to 10,000 clones, around 79% of them seen only once. Sequenced material: normal tissue next to the tumor. These receptors all come from a man aged 55 to 69 with small cell lung cancer. Both conserved end residues are part of each CDR3. D genes are given only for firm matches. A clone size is listed for some rows: how often the clone was seen (once, few, many), or a class if it is expanded.

CDR3 DNA | CDR3 protein | D gene | clone size | J gene | V gene
TGCGCCAGCAAAATCCAGGGGGAATCGTATGAGCAGTTCTTC | CASKIQGESYEQFF | TRBD1 | few | TRBJ2-1 | TRBV5-1
TGTGCTAGTGGTTCCCGAGAGACCCAGTACTTC | CASGSRETQYF | - | few | TRBJ2-5 | TRBV12-5
TGTGCCAGCAGCCAAGAATTGACTAGCGGGAGTAGTAATGAGCAGTTCTTC | CASSQELTSGSSNEQFF | TRBD2 | few | TRBJ2-1 | TRBV4-2
TGTGCCTGCAGGGGATCCGATTACACCGGAGAGCTGTTTTTT | CACRGSDYTGELFF | - | - | TRBJ2-2 | TRBV30
TGTGCCAGCAGCCCAGCAGGTGGCTCTGGGGCCAACGTCCTGACTTTC | CASSPAGGSGANVLTF | - | - | TRBJ2-6 | TRBV4-2
TGTGCCAGCAGTGAAATACGCAATCAGCCCCAGCATTTT | CASSEIRNQPQHF | - | - | TRBJ1-5 | TRBV6-1
TGTGCCAGCAGACCCCGCCCGGGACTAGGCGGCGGGGAGCTGTTTTTT | CASRPRPGLGGGELFF | TRBD2 | - | TRBJ2-2 | TRBV6-4
TGTGCCAGCACTTGGAGCTCCTACGAGCAGTACTTC | CASTWSSYEQYF | - | - | TRBJ2-7 | TRBV2
TGTGCCAGCAGTTACTCGTCCCAGGTCTCTGGAAACACCATATATTTT | CASSYSSQVSGNTIYF | - | - | TRBJ1-3 | TRBV6-5
TGCGCCATCCACCGACTAGCGGGAGGTGCCGGGGAGCTGTTTTTT | CAIHRLAGGAGELFF | TRBD2 | - | TRBJ2-2 | TRBV10-1
TGTGCCAGCAGTGAATTAGGTTGGGGGCCCGAGAACACTGAAGCTTTCTTT | CASSELGWGPENTEAFF | - | - | TRBJ1-1 | TRBV6-4
TGCGCCAGCAGTTCGACAGGGAAAGGAACCGGGGAGCTGTTTTTT | CASSSTGKGTGELFF | TRBD1 | - | TRBJ2-2 | TRBV5-1
TGTGCCATCAGTGAGTCGATGGTGACCACAAATACGCAGTATTTT | CAISESMVTTNTQYF | - | - | TRBJ2-3 | TRBV10-3
TGTGCCAGCAGCTCGCCTACTTCCGGGACTACCTCCTACAATGAGCAGTTCTTC | CASSSPTSGTTSYNEQFF | TRBD2 | few | TRBJ2-1 | TRBV7-9
TGTGCCAGCAGCTTAGATGGACTAGCGGGAGGTCGAGGGGAGCTGTTTTTT | CASSLDGLAGGRGELFF | TRBD2 | - | TRBJ2-2 | TRBV11-2
TGTGCCAGCAGCCCAGGACTAGCGGGAGATTGGCCAGAGACCCAGTACTTC | CASSPGLAGDWPETQYF | TRBD2 | - | TRBJ2-5 | TRBV11-3
TGCGCCAGCAGCCTAGGGGGCGCCGCTGAAGCTTTCTTT | CASSLGGAAEAFF | TRBD1 | - | TRBJ1-1 | TRBV5-1
TGTGCCAGCAGTCTCCCGGGATTGAACACCGGGGAGCTGTTTTTT | CASSLPGLNTGELFF | - | - | TRBJ2-2 | TRBV6-5
TGCGCCAGCAGCCCAGGACAGCCCTACGAGCAGTACTTC | CASSPGQPYEQYF | - | - | TRBJ2-7 | TRBV5-1
TGTGCCAGCAGTGTAGGGCATGGAAACACCATATATTTT | CASSVGHGNTIYF | - | - | TRBJ1-3 | TRBV2
TGTGCCAGCAGCTTGGTTAGCGGGAGGGCCTCAGGCACCGGGGAGCTGTTTTTT | CASSLVSGRASGTGELFF | TRBD2 | few | TRBJ2-2 | TRBV5-5
TGTGCCAGTAGTACCCCAGGAGAGCAGTACTTC | CASSTPGEQYF | - | - | TRBJ2-7 | TRBV19
TGTGCCAGCAGTTTTTTTCAGGGAGAAAAACTGTTTTTT | CASSFFQGEKLFF | - | - | TRBJ1-4 | TRBV27
TGTGCCAGCAGCGTAGAAGCGGGGAGGCAGGGGGGTGAGCAGTACTTC | CASSVEAGRQGGEQYF | - | - | TRBJ2-7 | TRBV9
TGCGCCAGCAGCTTGGCTCGAACAAACTGGGATACGCAGTATTTT | CASSLARTNWDTQYF | - | once | TRBJ2-3 | TRBV5-1
TGTGCCAGCAGGGACAGGGGGCAGGGTCAGCCCCAGCATTTT | CASRDRGQGQPQHF | TRBD1 | - | TRBJ1-5 | TRBV2
TGTGCCAGCAGCTTGGACAGAGCTAACTATGGCTACACCTTC | CASSLDRANYGYTF | - | - | TRBJ1-2 | TRBV5-4
TGTGCCAGCAGGGACGACAGCCGGGAGCAGTACTTC | CASRDDSREQYF | - | few | TRBJ2-7 | TRBV2
TGCGCCAGCAGCGGCGCAGGAGAAAATGAAGCTTTCTTT | CASSGAGENEAFF | - | - | TRBJ1-1 | TRBV5-1
TGTGCCAGCAGTGAAGCCCTCGGCTCTGGAAACACCATATATTTT | CASSEALGSGNTIYF | - | - | TRBJ1-3 | TRBV6-1
TGCGCCAGCAGCCAAGGACAGGGGGCTAGCACCGGGGAGCTGTTTTTT | CASSQGQGASTGELFF | TRBD1 | - | TRBJ2-2 | TRBV4-1
TGTGCCAGCAGCCCAGGGAGGAATGAGCAGTTCTTC | CASSPGRNEQFF | - | - | TRBJ2-1 | TRBV2
TGTGCCAGCAGTTTTGACAATGAGCAGTTCTTC | CASSFDNEQFF | - | - | TRBJ2-1 | TRBV6-6
TGTGCCATCAGTGAGAACCCTAACTATGGCTACACCTTC | CAISENPNYGYTF | - | - | TRBJ1-2 | TRBV10-3
TGCGCCAGCAGCCTAGGGACGGCGGGACTAGCCTACAAGCAGTACTTC | CASSLGTAGLAYKQYF | TRBD2 | - | TRBJ2-5 | TRBV5-1
TGTGCCAGCAGTCTCATCTCTGGAAACACCATATATTTT | CASSLISGNTIYF | - | once | TRBJ1-3 | TRBV28
TGTGCCAGCAGTCCCTCCGGGACAGTTTACTATGGCTACACCTTC | CASSPSGTVYYGYTF | TRBD1 | - | TRBJ1-2 | TRBV27
TGTGCCAGCAGTACCCCCCCTAGGCACGAGCAGTACTTC | CASSTPPRHEQYF | - | - | TRBJ2-7 | TRBV2
TGTGCCAGCAGCCCGGCTGTGGGCAACACCGGGGAGCTGTTTTTT | CASSPAVGNTGELFF | - | - | TRBJ2-2 | TRBV11-2
TGTGCTAGCAGCTTAGGTGCCGAATCCGAGACCCAGTACTTC | CASSLGAESETQYF | - | - | TRBJ2-5 | TRBV7-7
TGTGCCAGCAGCTTAGGAGTCTCGGTCCCAACTAATGAAAAACTGTTTTTT | CASSLGVSVPTNEKLFF | - | - | TRBJ1-4 | TRBV7-9